This T cell receptor (beta chain) originates from a study of blood T cell repertoires in COVID-19. The method was immunoSEQ multiplex PCR; TCRdb's version includes in-frame clones alone and lacks a portion of them. The sample has 200,000 or so clones, roughly 85% seen once. The V end lost 6 bases, the J end lost 0 bases, and 16 bases lay between the germline ends. Germline assignment: CDR1 SNHLY and CDR2 FYNNEI. The CDR3 extends over 16 amino acids. This clone has just one count. The V gene is TRBV2, the J gene TRBJ2-3; D is unclear. The sample consisted of PBMCs or T cells enriched from blood (not recorded which). The clonotype originates from a young man who had recovered from COVID-19. CDR3 protein: CASRYHNTLSTDTQYF. CDR3 nucleotide sequence: TGTGCCAGCAGGTACCATAATACTCTCAGCACAGATACGCAGTATTTT.